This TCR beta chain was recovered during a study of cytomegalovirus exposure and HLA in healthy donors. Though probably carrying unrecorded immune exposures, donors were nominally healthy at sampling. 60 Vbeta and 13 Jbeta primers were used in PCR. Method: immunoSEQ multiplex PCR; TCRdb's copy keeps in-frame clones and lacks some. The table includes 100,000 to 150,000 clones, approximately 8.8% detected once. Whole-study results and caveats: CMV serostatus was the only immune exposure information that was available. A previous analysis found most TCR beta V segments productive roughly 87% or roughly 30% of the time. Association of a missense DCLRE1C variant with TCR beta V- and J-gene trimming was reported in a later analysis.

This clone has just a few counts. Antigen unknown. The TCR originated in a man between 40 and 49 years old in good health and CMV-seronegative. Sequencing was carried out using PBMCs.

CDR3 bases: TGTGCCAGCAGCCCCCTACCCGGTGAAAAACTGTTTTTT. This codes for CASSPLPGEKLFF. This rearrangement joins TRBV7-2 to TRBJ1-4; no clear D. Looked up from germline, CDR1 is SGHTA and CDR2 is FQGNSA. CDR3 length equals 13 residues. Trimming cost V 5 bases and J 7 bases, with 11 bases left between them. The full variable domain, completed using reference TRBV7-2 and TRBJ1-4, is GAGVSQSPSNKVTEKGKDVELRCDPISGHTALYWYRQSLGQGLEFLIYFQGNSAPDKSGLPSDRFSAERTGGSVSTLTIQRTQQEDSAVYLCASSPLPGEKLFFGSGTQLSVL.